This T cell receptor beta chain appears in the sequencing data of a study of CD8 T cells in Susac syndrome. TEMRA cells were FACS-enriched, unlike CD8+ and CD4+ T cells, which were negatively isolated. Roughly 0.45 to 1 ug RNA was reverse transcribed with random hexamers. TCRdb used MiXCR to reprocess the immunoSEQ multiplex PCR reads, holding one entry per CDR3 protein. The table records about 430,000 distinct CDR3 sequences, approximately 85% of them present only once. CDR1 and CDR2 from the germline V gene are SGHVS and FNYEAQ. The CDR3 totals 15 residues. J gave up 5 bases and V 4 bases, and 4 bases lay outside the gene matches.

The V call is TRBV7-6, the J call TRBJ2-7; 14 nucleotides line up with TRBD2. The sequence was collected from a human donor with multiple sclerosis. The material sequenced was CD8+ T cells from PBMCs. The CDR3 protein is CASSSPGLAGDEQYF. DNA for the CDR3: TGTGCCAGCAGCTCGCCGGGACTAGCGGGAGACGAGCAGTACTTC.